The source of this T cell receptor (beta chain) is a study of blood T cell repertoires in COVID-19. About the research overall: T cells, B-cell-depleted T cells, or PBMCs provided the cDNA or gDNA that served as material.

Germline V gene data show CDR1 as SGHNT and CDR2 as YYREEE (reference sequence). This CDR3 comprises 15 residues. The ends lost 3 bases at V and 3 bases at J; junction bases unmatched: 7. Methods used by the authors: Researchers report that nucleated cell counts were estimated from reference gene primer amplification. Sequencing was performed with immunoSEQ multiplex PCR; in TCRdb, only in-frame clones are kept and a portion is missing. The D gene and trimming were derived from the DNA, and the V and J assignments and clone size from that table. This table holds some 56,000 clones, 70% to 75% found once.

Specimen: peripheral blood. V and J are TRBV5-4 and TRBJ2-3, with TRBD2 matching 7 bases. This clonotype originated in a woman aged 45 to 65 with active or convalescent COVID-19. The CDR3 region is CASSSGLYKTDTQYF. The DNA of the CDR3 is TGTGCCAGCAGCTCGGGACTATATAAGACAGATACGCAGTATTTT.